This T cell receptor (beta chain) was recorded in a study of spatial heterogeneity in lung cancer. TCRdb ran MiXCR on the 5' RACE reads and lists one entry per CDR3 protein. This table has 90,000 or so distinct CDR3 sequences, about 9.4% appearing once. Germline V gene data show CDR1 as GTSNPN and CDR2 as SVGIG (reference sequence). CDR3 length: 14 residues. J was trimmed by 7 bases and V by 2 bases; bases with no gene match: 8. The time point was: sample taken at primary tumor resection. Material for sequencing was whole RNA from tumor, nontumor lung or frozen PBMC, left unsorted. A few counts support this clonotype.

The chain has TRBV30 and TRBJ2-3; TRBD2 agrees at 8 bases. The sequence was collected from a male donor with early-stage non-small cell lung cancer. The sequencing used PBMCs, collected at surgery. CDR3: CAWSITGGLNTQYF. CDR3 nucleotide sequence: TGTGCCTGGAGTATCACGGGGGGGCTAAATACGCAGTATTTT.